This T cell receptor (beta chain) was found in a study of cytomegalovirus exposure and HLA in healthy donors. Findings and caveats of the study: High sensitivity and specificity were reportedly achieved when the classifier diagnosed cytomegalovirus status.

The CDR3 is made up of 15 amino acids. Trimming shortened V by 0 bases and J by 6 bases, and 13 bases separated the two germline ends. Per the germline V gene, CDR1 is SNHLY and CDR2 is FYNNEI. On this clone: Its antigen is as yet unknown.

PCR used 60 Vbeta primers and 13 Jbeta primers. Sequencing was performed with immunoSEQ multiplex PCR; in TCRdb, only in-frame clones are kept and a portion is missing. In the table there are 200,000 to 250,000 clones, 78% of which are singletons. Sequenced: PBMCs. The rearrangement joins TRBV2 to TRBJ2-3; D uncertain. The receptor comes from a boy aged 5-17 years in good health and CMV-seronegative. Written as DNA, the CDR3 is TGTGCCAGCAGTGAAGCCGCCTCGTCGCGGGATACGCAGTATTTT. Its protein is CASSEAASSRDTQYF.